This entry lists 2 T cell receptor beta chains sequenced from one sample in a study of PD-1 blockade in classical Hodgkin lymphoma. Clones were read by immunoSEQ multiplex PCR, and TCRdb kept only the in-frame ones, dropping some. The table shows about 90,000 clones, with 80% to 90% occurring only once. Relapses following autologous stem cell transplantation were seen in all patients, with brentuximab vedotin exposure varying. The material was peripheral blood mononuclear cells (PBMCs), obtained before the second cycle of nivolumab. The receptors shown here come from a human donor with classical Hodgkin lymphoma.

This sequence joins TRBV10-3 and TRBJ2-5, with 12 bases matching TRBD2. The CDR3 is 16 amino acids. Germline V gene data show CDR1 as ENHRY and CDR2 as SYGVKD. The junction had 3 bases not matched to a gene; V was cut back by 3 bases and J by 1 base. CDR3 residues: CAISDWTSGAQETQYF. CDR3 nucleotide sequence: TGTGCCATCAGTGACTGGACTAGCGGGGCCCAAGAGACCCAGTACTTC.

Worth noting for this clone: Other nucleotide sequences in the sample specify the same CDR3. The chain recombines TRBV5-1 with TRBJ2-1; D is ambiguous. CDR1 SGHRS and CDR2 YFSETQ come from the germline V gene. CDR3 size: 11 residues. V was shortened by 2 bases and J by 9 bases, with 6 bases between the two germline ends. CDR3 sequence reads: CASSLGGEQFF. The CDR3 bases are TGCGCCAGCAGCTTAGGTGGTGAGCAGTTCTTC. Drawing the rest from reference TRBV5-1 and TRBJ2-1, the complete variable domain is KAGVTQTPRYLIKTRGQQVTLSCSPISGHRSVSWYQQTPGQGLQFLFEYFSETQRNKGNFPGRFSGRQFSNSRSEMNVSTLELGDSALYLCASSLGGEQFFGPGTRLTVL.